Here is one T cell receptor beta chain with its context. The sample comes from a study of OX40 agonist ivuxolimab in advanced cancers. Here immunoSEQ multiplex PCR was the method, and the copy in TCRdb shows in-frame clones only, minus some. Of some 54,000 clones in the sample, approximately 86% are singletons; the top ten hold around 14%. In germline, CDR1 is SGHDT, CDR2 YYEEEE. The CDR3 has 16 residues. The V segment lost 6 bases and the J segment 3 bases; nucleotides outside the gene matches: 12. Drawing of blood for sampling happened at baseline, at cycle 4 day 1, and at cycle 7 day 1. The receptor was isolated from an adult with an advanced solid tumor such as melanoma, head and neck, liver or kidney cancer. This chain joins TRBV5-6 and TRBJ2-3, with 8 nucleotides matching TRBD1. The sequencing used CD4+ or CD8+ T cells sorted from blood, collected in a trial of the OX40 agonist ivuxolimab. CDR3 sequence (DNA): TGTGCCAGCACACGATACCTGGACAGGGTAACAGATACGCAGTATTTT. Protein: CASTRYLDRVTDTQYF.